These 4 T cell receptor delta chains came from one sample sequenced in a study of Vδ1+ human thymocytes. Study-wide findings and caveats: Thymic TRG and TRD repertoires appeared highly polyclonal, with Gaussian CDR3 length distributions.

Extracted RNA was reverse transcribed into cDNA. CDR3 amplicons came from multiplex PCR with pooled V-gene forward and constant-region reverse primers. TCRdb ran CATT on the multiplex PCR reads. The sample records around 19,000 delta-chain clones, 7.5% to 9% being singletons. Their specific antigens are unknown. Sequences were obtained from Vdelta1+ gamma-delta thymocytes from the thymus. Subset: FACS-sorted CD3+ TCRalphabeta- TCRVdelta1+ TCRVdelta2- thymocytes. These receptors all stem from a child younger than two who had congenital heart surgery.

The chain is built from TRDV1 and TRDJ1, with 9 bases that match TRDD3. The germline CDR1 and CDR2 sequences are TSWWSYY and QGS. Trimming removed 4 bases from V and 6 bases from J; junction bases left unmatched: 15. CDR3 length equals 17 residues. CDR3 sequence (DNA): TGTGCTCTTGGGGGACCTACAACTATTGGGGATACGCATAAACTCATCTTT. Its protein product is CALGGPTTIGDTHKLIF.

The J gene is TRDJ1, the V gene TRDV1; TRDD3 aligns across 10 bases. Matching the DNA to germline supplied the J gene, which TCRdb does not give. From germline, CDR1 is TSWWSYY and CDR2 QGS. The CDR3 sequence is 17 residues long. Trimming cost V 9 bases and J 2 bases; bases outside gene matches: 15. The DNA for the CDR3 is TGTGCTCTGGAGGAAAGAGTGGGGGATACTGGGACCGATAAACTCATCTTT. It translates to CALEERVGDTGTDKLIF.

This rearrangement joins TRDV1 to TRDJ1, with TRDD3 matching 13 bases. Germline lookup yields CDR1 TSWWSYY and CDR2 QGS. There are 15 residues in the CDR3. Trimming at V came to 7 bases and at J to 3 bases, leaving 5 bases not matched to a gene. CDR3 DNA: TGTGCTCTTGAAGGTACTGGGGGATACGCCGATAAACTCATCTTT. This sequence encodes CALEGTGGYADKLIF.

This clone has more than one count but fewer than ten. The rearrangement links TRDV1 to TRDJ1; D assignment may be TRDD2 or TRDD3 (5 bases each). V was pared by 3 bases and J by 0 bases, with 17 bases between. Germline lookup yields CDR1 TSWWSYY and CDR2 QGS. There are 17 residues in the CDR3. CDR3 loop: CALGEPTGGPYTDKLIF. In DNA, the CDR3 is TGTGCTCTTGGGGAGCCTACGGGGGGTCCGTACACCGATAAACTCATCTTT.